This TCR beta chain was observed in a study of blood T cell repertoires in COVID-19. Study summary: COVID-19 samples, acute and convalescent, were from the United States, Italy and Spain. In each case, the material was cDNA or gDNA derived from T cells, B-cell-depleted T cells, or PBMCs.

This CDR3 region has 14 residues. In germline, CDR1 is MNHEY, CDR2 SMNVEV (reference sequence). The J segment lost 5 bases and the V segment lost 7 bases, leaving 4 bases of the junction unmatched. In the original workflow: Amplification from reference gene primers served as the basis for estimated nucleated cell counts. Clones were sequenced by immunoSEQ multiplex PCR, and TCRdb holds only the in-frame ones, with some missing. Clone size and the V and J calls come from that table; the DNA yielded D and trimming. The table has about 190,000 clones, almost 85% seen once; the top ten hold about 5.1%. The gene calls are TRBV27 and TRBJ1-4; 10 bases line up with TRBD1. The sequence was obtained from a woman in her seventies with active or convalescent COVID-19. Source material: peripheral blood. The CDR3 loop reads CASTQTGGNEKLFF. The CDR3 nucleotides are TGTGCCAGCACCCAGACAGGGGGCAATGAAAAACTGTTTTTT.